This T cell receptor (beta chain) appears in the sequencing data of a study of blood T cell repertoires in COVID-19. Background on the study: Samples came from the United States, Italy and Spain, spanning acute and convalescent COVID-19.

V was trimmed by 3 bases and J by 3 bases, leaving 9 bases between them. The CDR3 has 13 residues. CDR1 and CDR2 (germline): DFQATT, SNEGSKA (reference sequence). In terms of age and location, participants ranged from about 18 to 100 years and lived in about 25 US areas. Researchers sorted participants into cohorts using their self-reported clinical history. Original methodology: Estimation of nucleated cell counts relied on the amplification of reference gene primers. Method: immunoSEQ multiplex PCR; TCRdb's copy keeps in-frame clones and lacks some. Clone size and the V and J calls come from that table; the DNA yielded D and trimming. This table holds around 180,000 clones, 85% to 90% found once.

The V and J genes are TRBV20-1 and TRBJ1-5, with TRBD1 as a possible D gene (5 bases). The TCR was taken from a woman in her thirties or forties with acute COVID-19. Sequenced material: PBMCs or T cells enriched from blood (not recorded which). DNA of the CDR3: TGCAGTGCTAGTGGCGGGGCCAATCAGCCCCAGCATTTT. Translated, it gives CSASGGANQPQHF.